The TCR beta chain under discussion was sequenced for a study of shared clonotypes between healthy human individuals. This CDR3 is 14 amino acids long. Trimming took 2 bases from V and 6 from J, leaving 12 bases between them. Germline V gene sequence: CDR1 SGHRS, CDR2 YFSETQ. Assay used: immunoSEQ multiplex PCR; TCRdb lists only in-frame clones, some missing. The table shows about 1.5 million clones, with nearly 99% occurring only once. The sample was naive CD4+ T cells sorted from blood. Regarding subset: CD45RA+ positively selected. J is TRBJ2-1 and V is TRBV5-1; TRBD2 is a possible D gene (6 bases). This sequence was found in a man between 25 and 39 years old in good health. CDR3 nucleotides: TGCGCCAGCAGCTTCGGGGGAGGCGGCAATGAGCAGTTCTTC. This encodes CASSFGGGGNEQFF.